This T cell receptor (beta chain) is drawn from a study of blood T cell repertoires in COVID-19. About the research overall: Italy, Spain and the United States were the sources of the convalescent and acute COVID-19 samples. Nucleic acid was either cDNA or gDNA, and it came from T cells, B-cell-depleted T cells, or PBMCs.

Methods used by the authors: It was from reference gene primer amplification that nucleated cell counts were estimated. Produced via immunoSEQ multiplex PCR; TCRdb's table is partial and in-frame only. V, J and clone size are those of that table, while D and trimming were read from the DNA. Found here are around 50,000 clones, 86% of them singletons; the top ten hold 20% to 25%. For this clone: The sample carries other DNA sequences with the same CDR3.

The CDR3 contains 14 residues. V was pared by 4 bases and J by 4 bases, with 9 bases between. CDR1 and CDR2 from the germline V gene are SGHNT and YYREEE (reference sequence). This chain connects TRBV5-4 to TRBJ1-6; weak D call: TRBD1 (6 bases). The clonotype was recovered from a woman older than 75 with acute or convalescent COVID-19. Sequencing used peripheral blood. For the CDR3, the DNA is TGTGCCAGCAGCCTTGACAGGTATAATTCACCCCTCCACTTT. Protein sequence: CASSLDRYNSPLHF.